A selection of T cell receptor beta chains follows, all from one sample in a study of T-cell reconstitution after alpha-beta-depleted transplantation in children. TCRdb recomputed calls from the PCR reads with MiXCR, one row per CDR3 protein. This table has about 540,000 distinct CDR3 sequences, around 20% appearing once. The sequencing here drew on PBMCs from the stem cell graft donor, taken from the stem cell graft. All receptors come from a human donor who donated a stem cell graft to a child with acute lymphoblastic leukemia. CDR3s include the opening cysteine and the closing phenylalanine or tryptophan. The D gene is left open where the match is weak. Clone size appears in some rows only: once, few, many, or a class for an expanded clone.

j_call: TRBJ2-1; v_call: TRBV7-9; d_call: NA; clone_size: NA; cdr3_nt: TGTGCCAGCAGAGATCGACTAGTCGGCTATGAGCAGTTCTTC; cdr3_aa: CASRDRLVGYEQFF
j_call: TRBJ2-1; v_call: TRBV5-1; d_call: NA; clone_size: NA; cdr3_nt: TGCGCCAGCGGCATCCGGGTCCACAATGAGCAGTTCTTC; cdr3_aa: CASGIRVHNEQFF
j_call: TRBJ1-1; v_call: TRBV6-1; d_call: NA; clone_size: NA; cdr3_nt: TGTGCCAGCAGAGCGGGGGCGGAGGGCACTGAAGCTTTCTTT; cdr3_aa: CASRAGAEGTEAFF
j_call: TRBJ2-2; v_call: TRBV5-1; d_call: NA; clone_size: few; cdr3_nt: TGCGCCAGCAGCTTCCGGGACACCAACACCGGGGAGCTGTTTTTT; cdr3_aa: CASSFRDTNTGELFF
j_call: TRBJ1-2; v_call: TRBV5-1; d_call: NA; clone_size: NA; cdr3_nt: TGCGCCAGCAGCTTTCGGCGGACCGGGGAGAATGGCTACACCTTC; cdr3_aa: CASSFRRTGENGYTF
j_call: TRBJ2-1; v_call: TRBV27; d_call: TRBD2; clone_size: many; cdr3_nt: TGTGCCAGCAGCCCAAGGACTAGCGGGTACAATGAGCAGTTCTTC; cdr3_aa: CASSPRTSGYNEQFF
j_call: TRBJ2-1; v_call: TRBV11-2; d_call: NA; clone_size: NA; cdr3_nt: TGTGCCAGCAGCCCCTTGGCCAGGGGAAGATACAATGAGCAGTTCTTC; cdr3_aa: CASSPLARGRYNEQFF
j_call: TRBJ2-7; v_call: TRBV15; d_call: TRBD1; clone_size: NA; cdr3_nt: TGTGCCACCAGCACCCTAGGGGGACAGGGGACCTACGAGCAGTACTTC; cdr3_aa: CATSTLGGQGTYEQYF
j_call: TRBJ2-2; v_call: TRBV5-1; d_call: NA; clone_size: few; cdr3_nt: TGCGCCAGCAGCCCGACCGAGGCCGGGGAGCTGTTTTTT; cdr3_aa: CASSPTEAGELFF
j_call: TRBJ2-1; v_call: TRBV6-4; d_call: NA; clone_size: few; cdr3_nt: TGTGCCAGCAGCACCAGGGTGGGGGCCTACAATGAGCAGTTCTTC; cdr3_aa: CASSTRVGAYNEQFF
j_call: TRBJ1-4; v_call: TRBV27; d_call: NA; clone_size: few; cdr3_nt: TGTGCCAGCAGTTATGAGGCAACTAATGAAAAACTGTTTTTT; cdr3_aa: CASSYEATNEKLFF
j_call: TRBJ2-4; v_call: TRBV12-3/TRBV12-4; d_call: NA; clone_size: many; cdr3_nt: TGTGCCAGCAGGTCGCTCGGAGGGGGGCAGTACTTC; cdr3_aa: CASRSLGGGQYF
j_call: TRBJ2-5; v_call: TRBV6-1; d_call: TRBD2; clone_size: NA; cdr3_nt: TGTGCCAGCAGTGGCTCGTACGGGGGGGTCCAAGAGACCCAGTACTTC; cdr3_aa: CASSGSYGGVQETQYF
j_call: TRBJ2-5; v_call: TRBV6-5; d_call: NA; clone_size: few; cdr3_nt: TGTGCCAGCACCTTACTGGGAGGCTACCAAGAGACCCAGTACTTC; cdr3_aa: CASTLLGGYQETQYF
j_call: TRBJ2-2; v_call: TRBV5-4; d_call: TRBD2; clone_size: few; cdr3_nt: TGTGCCAGCAGCGAGGTACCTAGCGGGACCCACACCGGGGAGCTGTTTTTT; cdr3_aa: CASSEVPSGTHTGELFF
j_call: TRBJ2-1; v_call: TRBV4-1; d_call: TRBD2; clone_size: NA; cdr3_nt: TGCGCCAGCAGCCTAACGGGGTTAGCGGGCTCCTACAATGAGCAGTTCTTC; cdr3_aa: CASSLTGLAGSYNEQFF
j_call: TRBJ2-4; v_call: TRBV27; d_call: TRBD1; clone_size: NA; cdr3_nt: TGTGCCAGCAGCTCCGGACAGGGGGCCTACATTCAGTACTTC; cdr3_aa: CASSSGQGAYIQYF
j_call: TRBJ1-1; v_call: TRBV20-1; d_call: TRBD1; clone_size: few; cdr3_nt: TGCAGTGCTAGAGAACAGGGGAGGACTGAAGCTTTCTTT; cdr3_aa: CSAREQGRTEAFF
j_call: TRBJ2-1; v_call: TRBV20-1; d_call: TRBD2; clone_size: NA; cdr3_nt: TGCAGTGCTCCCAGGACTAGCGGGAGGGCCGGGAATGAGCAGTTCTTC; cdr3_aa: CSAPRTSGRAGNEQFF
j_call: TRBJ2-6; v_call: TRBV5-6; d_call: NA; clone_size: NA; cdr3_nt: TGTGCCAGCAGCTTGGCCGGGTTCACTGGGGCCAACGTCCTGACTTTC; cdr3_aa: CASSLAGFTGANVLTF
j_call: TRBJ2-3; v_call: TRBV5-1; d_call: NA; clone_size: many; cdr3_nt: TGCGCCAGCAGCTTCGGGGACACAGATACGCAGTATTTT; cdr3_aa: CASSFGDTDTQYF
j_call: TRBJ2-1; v_call: TRBV12-3/TRBV12-4; d_call: TRBD2; clone_size: once; cdr3_nt: TGTGCCAGCAGTTGGGGTGGAGCGGGAGGTCTCTCCTACAATGAGCAGTTCTTC; cdr3_aa: CASSWGGAGGLSYNEQFF
j_call: TRBJ2-1; v_call: TRBV6-5; d_call: NA; clone_size: few; cdr3_nt: TGTGCCAGCAGTTACTGGGGAGTCGGGGAGCAGTTCTTC; cdr3_aa: CASSYWGVGEQFF
j_call: TRBJ2-5; v_call: TRBV5-1; d_call: NA; clone_size: NA; cdr3_nt: TGCGCCAGCAGCTTGGTTGCAGGACGGGAGACCCAGTACTTC; cdr3_aa: CASSLVAGRETQYF
j_call: TRBJ2-5; v_call: TRBV3-1; d_call: TRBD2; clone_size: few; cdr3_nt: TGTGCCAGCAGTCTAGGGACTAGCGAAGAGACCCAGTACTTC; cdr3_aa: CASSLGTSEETQYF
j_call: TRBJ1-2; v_call: TRBV11-2; d_call: NA; clone_size: NA; cdr3_nt: TGTGCCAGCAGCTTAGATCCTACGACAGTCACGGCTGGCTACACCTTC; cdr3_aa: CASSLDPTTVTAGYTF
j_call: TRBJ2-7; v_call: TRBV20-1; d_call: TRBD1; clone_size: NA; cdr3_nt: TGCAGTGCCACCAGGACAGGTGACCCTTCCTACGAGCAGTACTTC; cdr3_aa: CSATRTGDPSYEQYF
j_call: TRBJ2-7; v_call: TRBV10-2; d_call: NA; clone_size: NA; cdr3_nt: TGCGCCAGCAGTGAGTCTAACGGCGCCTACGAGCAGTACTTC; cdr3_aa: CASSESNGAYEQYF
j_call: TRBJ1-1; v_call: TRBV6-1; d_call: TRBD1; clone_size: few; cdr3_nt: TGTGCCAGCGCGAGACAGGGTTCGCACACTGAAGCTTTCTTT; cdr3_aa: CASARQGSHTEAFF
j_call: TRBJ2-7; v_call: TRBV18; d_call: TRBD1; clone_size: once; cdr3_nt: TGTGCCAGCTCGTGGGACGGGACAGGAAAACCCAACGAGCAGTACTTC; cdr3_aa: CASSWDGTGKPNEQYF
j_call: TRBJ1-1; v_call: TRBV7-8; d_call: NA; clone_size: few; cdr3_nt: TGTGCCAGCAGCTTTTTTCCACCTGAAGCTTTCTTT; cdr3_aa: CASSFFPPEAFF